What follows are 7 T cell receptor beta chains derived from one specimen sequenced in a study of shared clonotypes between healthy human individuals. Method: immunoSEQ multiplex PCR; TCRdb's copy keeps in-frame clones and lacks some. The table includes approximately 740,000 clones, around 72% detected once. The sequenced sample consisted of memory CD4+ T cells sorted from blood. Subset described: CD45RA-negative fraction. The origin of the receptors is a woman aged 25 to 39 in good health.

This chain uses TRBV27 with TRBJ2-7; D not certain. V was clipped by 0 bases and J by 3 bases, with 9 bases between them. The CDR3 contains 14 residues. Germline V gene data show CDR1 as MNHEY and CDR2 as SMNVEV (reference sequence). The CDR3: CASSLSPTSYEQYF. CDR3 coding DNA: TGTGCCAGCAGTTTATCCCCGACGAGCTACGAGCAGTACTTC.

V and J are TRBV6-6 and TRBJ2-5; 8 nucleotides match TRBD1. This CDR3 contains 16 residues. J was trimmed by 2 bases and V by 3 bases; bases with no gene match: 8. Germline V gene data show CDR1 as MNHNY and CDR2 as SVGAGI (reference sequence). CDR3 protein: CASSYHGQGWQETQYF. Here the CDR3 DNA reads TGTGCCAGCAGTTATCATGGACAGGGATGGCAAGAGACCCAGTACTTC.

The chain uses TRBV2 and TRBJ1-2; D might be TRBD1 (5 bases). The V gene's germline CDR1 is SNHLY and CDR2 FYNNEI. The CDR3 is 14 amino acids. V was trimmed by 3 bases and J by 4 bases, leaving 12 bases between them. In DNA form, the CDR3 reads TGTGCCAGCAGTGACAGGGTTTACGGCTATGGCTACACCTTC. As protein: CASSDRVYGYGYTF.

This clone has a count of ten or more. This sequence joins TRBV18 and TRBJ2-7; a weak D match, TRBD2 (7 bases). The CDR3 is made up of 15 amino acids. Germline loops: CDR1 KGHSH, CDR2 LQKENI. V lost 1 base to trimming and J lost 2 bases, with 12 bases between them. CDR3 coding DNA: TGTGCCAGCTCACCACGCGGGGGCACCCCCTACGAGCAGTACTTC. The encoded protein is CASSPRGGTPYEQYF.

The chain carries TRBV27 and TRBJ2-7; 10 bases line up with TRBD2. Trimming removed 8 bases from V and 1 base from J; junction bases left unmatched: 17. The germline gives CDR1 MNHEY, CDR2 SMNVEV (reference sequence). The CDR3 length is 18 residues. CDR3 region: CASSSSILAGDQSYEQYF. The CDR3 coding sequence is TGTGCCAGCTCCAGTTCCATCCTAGCGGGAGATCAGTCCTACGAGCAGTACTTC.

The count of this clone is one. The identical CDR3 is also encoded by other nucleotide sequences in the sample. The chain employs TRBV28 and TRBJ2-7, with TRBD1 identical over 8 bases. Trimming removed 6 bases from V and 0 bases from J; junction bases left unmatched: 4. This CDR3 is 14 amino acids long. Germline V gene data show CDR1 as MDHEN and CDR2 as SYDVKM. Written as DNA, the CDR3 is TGTGCCAGCAGAGACACAGGGGGCTCCTACGAGCAGTACTTC. It yields the protein CASRDTGGSYEQYF.

This rearrangement joins TRBV4-2 to TRBJ2-2; D gene uncertain. There are 15 residues in the CDR3. Germline-derived CDR1 and CDR2 are LGHNA and YNFKEQ. Trimming stripped 1 base from V and 0 bases from J, with 6 bases between. The CDR3 DNA is TGTGCCAGCAGCCAAGGACCGGCGAACACCGGGGAGCTGTTTTTT. Translating it yields CASSQGPANTGELFF.